Presented here are 13 T cell receptor beta chains from one specimen sequenced in a study of CD4 T cells in relation to SARS-CoV-2 and coronaviruses. TCRdb's copy holds only in-frame clones and misses some; the assay was immunoSEQ multiplex PCR. The data show around 18,000 clones, with around three quarters seen just once and approximately 30% held by the top ten. Before the COVID-19 pandemic, during about 2010-2019, CD4+ T cells were taken from unexposed donors. CD4+ T cells were isolated from the cells after 10 days of culture. For these TCRs, the target antigens are not known. The sequenced material came from CD4+ T cells from PBMCs, cultured in vitro. Receptors originate from a human donor in good health.

This clone was seen a single time. This chain uses TRBV6-6 with TRBJ1-2; 7 bases fit TRBD1. Germline assignment: CDR1 MNHNY and CDR2 SVGAGI (reference sequence). The V and J ends lost 5 bases and 3 bases, in that order; junction bases with no gene match: 15. There are 17 residues in the CDR3. CDR3 nucleotides: TGTGCCAGCAGTCCCGACAGGGACGCGGCGGGCCACTATGGCTACACCTTC. It specifies CASSPDRDAAGHYGYTF.

This clone was counted a few times. The chain employs TRBV25-1 and TRBJ1-3; D is unclear. This CDR3 has 14 residues. Germline-derived CDR1 and CDR2 are MGHDK and SYGVNS. V lost 2 bases to trimming and J lost 1 base, with 6 bases between them. The CDR3 region is CASSESRSGNTIYF. CDR3 bases: TGTGCCAGCAGTGAAAGCAGGTCTGGAAACACCATATATTTT.

The chain carries TRBV20-1 and TRBJ2-1; D unclear. The CDR3 loop spans 9 amino acids. Germline CDR1 is DFQATT and CDR2 is SNEGSKA (reference sequence). CDR3 nucleotides: TGCAGCTCCGAAAGGGAGCAGTTCTTC. Translating it yields CSSEREQFF.

The gene calls are TRBV28 and TRBJ2-3; D remains ambiguous. V was pared by 3 bases and J by 0 bases, with 13 bases between. Looked up from germline, CDR1 is MDHEN and CDR2 is SYDVKM. The CDR3 loop spans 16 amino acids. CDR3 nucleotides: TGTGCCAGCAGTTTGTTTGGCAGTACTAGCACAGATACGCAGTATTTT. Protein product: CASSLFGSTSTDTQYF.

V and J are TRBV28 and TRBJ1-5; D not resolved. The CDR3 is 12 amino acids. CDR1 and CDR2 (germline): MDHEN, SYDVKM. Between the trimmed V and J ends, which lost 7 bases and 3 bases, there was a span of 7 bases. The CDR3 DNA reads as TGTGCCAGCAACAGCAACAATCAGCCCCAGCATTTT. Translation: CASNSNNQPQHF. The complete variable domain, with remaining parts taken from reference TRBV28 and TRBJ1-5, reads DVKVTQSSRYLVKRTGEKVFLECVQDMDHENMFWYRQDPGLGLRLIYFSYDVKMKEKGDIPEGYSVSREKKERFSLILESASTNQTSMYLCASNSNNQPQHFGDGTRLSIL.

The chain employs TRBV2 and TRBJ1-1, with D possibly TRBD1 on 5 matching bases. The CDR3 spans 15 residues. V shed 8 bases and J shed 4 bases, with 20 bases lying between them. CDR1 and CDR2 from the germline V gene are SNHLY and FYNNEI. The CDR3 coding sequence is TGTGCCAGCCGAGAGGGGACCGCGGGTGGCACTGAAGCTTTCTTT. Residues: CASREGTAGGTEAFF. The whole variable domain, remainder taken from reference TRBV2 and TRBJ1-1, is EPEVTQTPSHQVTQMGQEVILRCVPISNHLYFYWYRQILGQKVEFLVSFYNNEISEKSEIFDDQFSVERPDGSNFTLKIRSTKLEDSAMYFCASREGTAGGTEAFFGQGTRLTVV.

Only one count was recorded for this clone. The genes are TRBV19 and TRBJ2-3, with a tentative D call TRBD2 (6 bases). V was pared by 5 bases and J by 0 bases, with 15 bases between. Germline V CDR1 and CDR2: LNHDA, SQIVND (reference sequence). The CDR3 consists of 16 residues. The CDR3 DNA follows: TGTGCCAGTAGTTATGGGACTGGCCTGAGCACAGATACGCAGTATTTT. Protein product: CASSYGTGLSTDTQYF.

This clone was detected only once. This sequence joins TRBV6-2 or TRBV6-3 and TRBJ1-2; 7 nucleotides line up with TRBD1. J lost 4 bases, V lost 5 bases, and 7 bases had no gene match. The CDR3 runs to 14 residues. The germline V gene encodes CDR1 MNHEY and CDR2 SVGEGT. CDR3 protein: CASSGGQALYGYTF. The CDR3 DNA reads as TGTGCCAGCAGTGGCGGACAGGCCCTCTATGGCTACACCTTC.

The chain couples TRBV30 to TRBJ1-1, with unresolved D. Germline-derived CDR1 and CDR2 are GTSNPN and SVGIG (reference sequence). V gave up 3 bases and J gave up 1 base, with 9 bases separating them. The CDR3 runs 13 residues. The CDR3 region is CAWSATRNTEAFF. CDR3 DNA sequence: TGTGCCTGGAGCGCAACACGGAACACTGAAGCTTTCTTT.

The chain employs TRBV5-4 and TRBJ2-5; 16 positions match TRBD2. Trimming took 4 bases from V and 5 from J; bases not matched to a gene: 8. Germline V gives CDR1 SGHNT, CDR2 YYREEE (reference sequence). The CDR3 is made up of 17 amino acids. The CDR3 reads CASSGGTSGRATETQYF. Here the CDR3 DNA reads TGTGCCAGCAGCGGTGGGACTAGCGGGAGGGCCACGGAGACCCAGTACTTC.

There are a few counts of this clone. The chain carries TRBV20-1 and TRBJ1-1; no definite D call. There are 13 residues in the CDR3. The ends were cut back, 3 bases at V and 3 bases at J, with 11 bases in the middle. Germline CDR1 DFQATT, CDR2 SNEGSKA (reference sequence). For the CDR3, the DNA is TGCAGTGCTAGTTCGGGGAGGTACACTGAAGCTTTCTTT. Translation gives CSASSGRYTEAFF.

The rearrangement links TRBV4-1 to TRBJ2-5; D is unresolved. The CDR3 runs 14 residues. V was trimmed by 4 bases and J by 1 base, leaving 10 bases between them. Germline V CDR1 and CDR2: MGHRA, YSYEKL. CDR3 region: CASSRQVPQETQYF. The CDR3 DNA reads TGCGCCAGCAGCCGCCAAGTCCCCCAAGAGACCCAGTACTTC.

The chain combines TRBV7-9 with TRBJ1-2, with a tentative D call TRBD1 (5 bases). V was shortened by 2 bases and J by 7 bases, with 14 bases between the two germline ends. CDR1 and CDR2 from the germline V gene are SEHNR and FQNEAQ (reference sequence). The CDR3 has 14 residues. The CDR3 DNA reads TGTGCCAGCAGCTTACCTACAGGAGCGCGTGGCTACACCTTC. It is translated as CASSLPTGARGYTF.